A single sample gave rise to the 24 T cell receptor beta chains below, sequenced in a study of glioma-infiltrating T cells. The iRepertoire nested amplicon-rescue multiplex PCR amplified TCR alpha and beta CDR3s from RNA. A single record per CDR3 protein comes from TCRdb applying MiXCR to the multiplex PCR reads. The sample lists roughly 120,000 distinct CDR3 sequences, roughly 24% occurring once. Sequenced material: glioma tissue, nonneoplastic brain tissue, or PBMCs (not recorded which). The source of these receptors is a human donor with low-grade glioma or glioblastoma, undergoing nonglioma brain surgery, or in good health (not recorded which).

This clonotype occurred a few times. The chain couples TRBV3-1 to TRBJ2-5; TRBD2 might be the D (5 bases). Germline assignment: CDR1 LGHDT and CDR2 YNNKEL (reference sequence). The V end lost 0 bases, the J end lost 4 bases, and 9 bases lay between the germline ends. CDR3 size: 14 residues. The CDR3 sequence: CASSQELVGETQYF. CDR3 DNA: TGTGCCAGCAGCCAAGAACTAGTTGGAGAGACCCAGTACTTC.

Details on this clonotype: Given a much more abundant clone one base away, this may be a read error. CDR3 bases: TGTGCCACCAGCAGACCCCCCCGCCTCGACGGACAGATAACAGATACGCAGCATTTT. Protein: CATSRPPRLDGQITDTQHF. V and J are TRBV15 and TRBJ2-3; TRBD1 might be the D (6 bases). With the DNA end fitting TRBJ1-5 better, the J assignment may be wrong. The CDR3 is made up of 19 amino acids. The germline CDR1 and CDR2 sequences are LNHNV and YYDKDF (reference sequence).

In its sample, this clonotype was seen many times. This chain connects TRBV28 to TRBJ1-2, with TRBD1 identical over 9 bases. The V segment lost 2 bases and the J segment 7 bases; nucleotides outside the gene matches: 8. The CDR3 consists of 15 residues. CDR1 and CDR2 (germline): MDHEN, SYDVKM. CDR3 region: CASSLRPGTGIGYTF. CDR3 nucleotide sequence: TGTGCCAGCAGTTTAAGGCCCGGGACAGGGATTGGCTACACCTTC.

This clonotype has ten or more counts. The genes are TRBV20-1 and TRBJ1-2, with 7 bases identical to TRBD1. The germline V gene has CDR1 DFQATT and CDR2 SNEGSKA (reference sequence). The V segment lost 0 bases and the J segment 2 bases; nucleotides outside the gene matches: 3. The CDR3 consists of 14 residues. In nucleotides, the CDR3 is TGCAGTGCTAGAGATCTGACAGGGAACTATGGCTACACCTTC. Its translation is CSARDLTGNYGYTF.

Concerning this clonotype: A single base separates this from a much larger clone, so it may be a read error. The chain combines TRBV27 with TRBJ1-5; 7 bases are a match to TRBD1. Looked up from germline, CDR1 is MNHEY and CDR2 is SMNVEV (reference sequence). Trimming at V came to 9 bases and at J to 5 bases, leaving 7 bases not matched to a gene. The CDR3 totals 13 residues. The CDR3 is CARARGGDQPQHF. The CDR3 DNA reads as TGTGCCAGGGCCAGGGGGGGGGATCAGCCCCAGCATTTT.

This clonotype has ten or more counts. The V and J genes are TRBV6-6 and TRBJ1-1; weak D call: TRBD1 (5 bases). Trimming stripped 0 bases from V and 5 bases from J, with 10 bases between. CDR1 is MNHNY and CDR2 is SVGAGI in the germline V gene (reference sequence). The CDR3 covers 14 residues. CDR3 DNA sequence: TGTGCCAGCAGTTACTCGGCAGGGCGAACTGAAGCTTTCTTT. Protein product: CASSYSAGRTEAFF.

This clonotype was detected ten times or more. The chain joins TRBV24-1 to TRBJ2-3, with a possible D match to TRBD1 (5 bases). The CDR3 covers 16 residues. V gave up 4 bases and J gave up 1 base, with 14 bases separating them. Germline CDR1 reads KGHDR; CDR2 reads SFDVKD. CDR3 nucleotides: TGTGCCACCAGTGACTCCACTACGACAGGCACAGATACGCAGTATTTT. Encoded protein: CATSDSTTTGTDTQYF.

This clonotype has a count of ten or more. V and J are TRBV27 and TRBJ2-7, with D uncertain. The V end lost 1 base, the J end lost 4 bases, and 14 bases lay between the germline ends. The CDR3 is made up of 15 amino acids. Per the germline V gene, CDR1 is MNHEY and CDR2 is SMNVEV (reference sequence). The CDR3 spells CASSLFGVGVYEQYF. The CDR3 DNA reads as TGTGCCAGCAGTTTATTTGGGGTTGGGGTTTACGAGCAGTACTTC.

The rearrangement links TRBV7-3 to TRBJ2-3; a weak D match, TRBD1 (6 bases). V lost 0 bases to trimming and J lost 9 bases, with 19 bases between them. This CDR3 spans 16 amino acids. Germline CDR1 SGHTA, CDR2 FQGTGA. CDR3 in DNA: TGTGCCAGCAGCTTAACCCGGGACACCTCGCCGGCAACGCAGTATTTT. This encodes CASSLTRDTSPATQYF.

This clonotype occurred many times. J is TRBJ2-7 and V is TRBV20-1; D is possibly TRBD2 (6 bases). The germline CDR1 and CDR2 sequences are DFQATT and SNEGSKA (reference sequence). This CDR3 is 12 amino acids long. The ends were cut back, 6 bases at V and 6 bases at J, with 15 bases in the middle. This CDR3 reads CSAWEAIGEQYF. CDR3 nucleotide sequence: TGCAGTGCGTGGGAGGCCATAGGCGAGCAGTACTTC.

Notes on this clonotype: A read error may account for a junction end that differs from germline. The J gene is TRBJ2-1, the V gene TRBV20-1; TRBD2 agrees at 8 bases. The CDR3 spans 16 residues. Per the germline V gene, CDR1 is DFQATT and CDR2 is SNEGSKA (reference sequence). The CDR3 reads CSARDYISGVYNEQLF. The CDR3 DNA reads as TGCAGTGCTAGAGATTATATTAGCGGGGTCTACAATGAGCAGCTCTTC.

Notes on this clonotype: Just one base apart from a much larger clone, this may be a read error. The V call is TRBV4-2, the J call TRBJ1-5; D remains unclear. This CDR3 is built from 15 residues. From germline, CDR1 is LGHNA and CDR2 YNFKEQ. CDR3: CASSPAPEGNRPQHF. The CDR3 DNA reads TGTGCCAGCAGCCCCGCCCCTGAGGGCAATCGGCCCCAGCATTTT.

This clonotype showed up many times. A much larger clone lies one base from this, so it may be a read error. The CDR3 sequence is CASRLVGGRPDTQYF. CDR3 DNA sequence: TGTGCCAGCCGCTTAGTTGGCGGGAGGCCAGATACGCAGTATTTT. The gene calls are TRBV7-2 and TRBJ2-3, with TRBD2 matching 8 bases. The CDR3 totals 15 residues. Per germline, CDR1 SGHTA and CDR2 FQGNSA.

Ten or more counts support this clonotype. V gene TRBV28 combines with J gene TRBJ1-4; possibly TRBD1 for D (6 bases). This CDR3 comprises 14 residues. V lost 3 bases and J lost 7, with 12 bases in between. Germline V lookup: CDR1 MDHEN, CDR2 SYDVKM. CDR3 sequence (DNA): TGTGCCAGCAGTTTTGGGGGGCAAGGTGAAAAACTGTTTTTT. Translated: CASSFGGQGEKLFF.

Details on this clonotype: The junction shows a germline mismatch at one end, possibly a read error. The CDR3 sequence is CSALTGEVNERFF. The CDR3 DNA is TGCAGCGCCCTGACAGGGGAAGTCAATGAGCGGTTCTTC. The V call is TRBV29-1, the J call TRBJ2-1, with TRBD1 identical over 8 bases. This CDR3 is built from 13 residues. Germline CDR1 is SQVTM and CDR2 is ANQGSEA.

As for this clonotype: Without the conserved terminal phenylalanine or tryptophan, this CDR3 likely stems from a read error. Because the CDR3's place on the DNA is in doubt, the DNA is left out and the CDR3 is given as listed by TCRdb. The genes are TRBV6-6 and TRBJ1-5; the tabulated D call, TRBD1, remains unverified against the DNA. The CDR3 contains 15 residues when both ends are counted. Per germline, CDR1 MNHNY and CDR2 SVGAGI (reference sequence). CDR3 sequence: CAGSTTGYSNQPKHL.

This clonotype was observed many times. V usage is TRBV3-1 and J usage is TRBJ2-7, with D maybe TRBD1 (5 bases). The CDR3 has 13 amino acids. V was clipped by 1 base and J by 1 base, with 5 bases between them. In germline, CDR1 is LGHDT, CDR2 YNNKEL (reference sequence). The DNA of the CDR3 is TGTGCCAGCAGCCAAGGACAGTCCTACGAGCAGTACTTC. Residues: CASSQGQSYEQYF.

This clonotype was seen at least ten times. The chain employs TRBV28 and TRBJ1-3, with D tentatively TRBD1 (6 bases). CDR1 and CDR2 from the germline V gene are MDHEN and SYDVKM. V lost 6 bases and J lost 0, with 18 bases in between. The CDR3 is made up of 17 amino acids. The CDR3 loop reads CASRPSGTPTSGNTIYF. The CDR3 DNA sequence: TGTGCCAGCAGGCCATCCGGGACACCAACCTCTGGAAACACCATATATTTT.

This clonotype was observed a handful of times. One junction end disagrees with the germline gene, perhaps due to a read error. DNA for the CDR3: TGTGCTAGCAGCTTAGCGGTGGCCGGGGGAGAGACCCAGTACTTC. It specifies CASSLAVAGGETQYF. The rearrangement links TRBV7-6 to TRBJ2-5; D is perhaps TRBD2 (6 bases). The CDR3 spans 15 residues. Per the germline V gene, CDR1 is SGHVS and CDR2 is FNYEAQ.

Only a few counts were recorded for this clonotype. This sequence joins TRBV20-1 and TRBJ2-7; 9 bases are a match to TRBD1. The germline V gene encodes CDR1 DFQATT and CDR2 SNEGSKA (reference sequence). Trimming cost V 6 bases and J 12 bases; bases outside gene matches: 12. This CDR3 is built from 12 residues. The CDR3 reads CSAEGSGTGRYF. As DNA, the CDR3 is TGCAGTGCCGAAGGATCCGGGACAGGGAGGTACTTC.

In regard to this clonotype: Since a much larger clone is just one base distant, this may be a read error. The chain uses TRBV4-1 and TRBJ2-1; D is ambiguous. Germline CDR1 reads MGHRA; CDR2 reads YSYEKL. The CDR3 runs 13 residues. Trimming took 4 bases from V and 5 from J, leaving 9 bases between them. The CDR3 loop reads CASSRRQNNEQFF. The CDR3 nucleotides read TGCGCCAGCAGCCGGCGGCAGAACAATGAGCAGTTCTTC.

This clonotype occurred a few times. This rearrangement joins TRBV7-9 to TRBJ2-5; 8 positions match TRBD1. V shed 6 bases and J 5 bases; nucleotides not matched to a gene: 5. This CDR3 has 13 amino acids. Germline V gives CDR1 SEHNR, CDR2 FQNEAQ (reference sequence). CDR3 DNA sequence: TGTGCCAGCAGTAGCAGGGGGCCGGAGACCCAGTACTTC. This sequence encodes CASSSRGPETQYF.

This clonotype showed up many times. V usage is TRBV20-1 and J usage is TRBJ2-3, with TRBD2 matching 11 bases. Germline values: CDR1 DFQATT, CDR2 SNEGSKA (reference sequence). V gave up 8 bases and J gave up 0 bases; unmatched junction bases: 4. The CDR3 loop spans 14 amino acids. The CDR3 spells CSYGTSGSTDTQYF. Written as DNA, the CDR3 is TGCAGTTACGGGACTAGCGGTAGCACAGATACGCAGTATTTT.

Points on this clonotype: A much larger clone sits a single nucleotide away, making a read error possible. This sequence joins TRBV7-2 and TRBJ2-3, with a weak D call TRBD2 (5 bases). The J call is in doubt because the DNA end fits TRBJ2-1 better. CDR3 length: 13 residues. Germline lookup yields CDR1 SGHTA and CDR2 FQGNSA. In nucleotides, the CDR3 is TGTGCCAGCGGCTTAGGAGGCGGCAATGAGCAGTTCTTC. Its translation: CASGLGGGNEQFF.